These 2 T cell receptor beta chains came from one sample sequenced in a study of blood T cell repertoires in COVID-19. TCRdb keeps only in-frame clones here, not all; method: immunoSEQ multiplex PCR. Of some 190,000 clones detected, approximately 80% appear once; the ten largest clones hold roughly 4.5%. Sequenced: PBMCs or T cells enriched from blood (not recorded which). Receptors were obtained from a young man with acute COVID-19.

The V call is TRBV19, the J call TRBJ2-7; 7 nucleotides match TRBD2. Germline assignment: CDR1 LNHDA and CDR2 SQIVND (reference sequence). V lost 5 bases to trimming and J lost 3 bases; unmatched junction nucleotides: 4. This CDR3 is built from 13 residues. The CDR3 DNA sequence: TGTGCCAGTAGTGCGGGAGAAAACTACGAGCAGTACTTC. Its translation: CASSAGENYEQYF.

DNA of the CDR3: TGCGCCAGCAGTCGTCTCGGAAACACCATATATTTT. Protein sequence: CASSRLGNTIYF. The chain links TRBV23-1 to TRBJ1-3; D is ambiguous. TRBV23-1 is flagged as an ORF with uncertain function. The CDR3 consists of 12 residues. Deletions cut 4 bases from V and 4 bases from J, with 5 bases between.